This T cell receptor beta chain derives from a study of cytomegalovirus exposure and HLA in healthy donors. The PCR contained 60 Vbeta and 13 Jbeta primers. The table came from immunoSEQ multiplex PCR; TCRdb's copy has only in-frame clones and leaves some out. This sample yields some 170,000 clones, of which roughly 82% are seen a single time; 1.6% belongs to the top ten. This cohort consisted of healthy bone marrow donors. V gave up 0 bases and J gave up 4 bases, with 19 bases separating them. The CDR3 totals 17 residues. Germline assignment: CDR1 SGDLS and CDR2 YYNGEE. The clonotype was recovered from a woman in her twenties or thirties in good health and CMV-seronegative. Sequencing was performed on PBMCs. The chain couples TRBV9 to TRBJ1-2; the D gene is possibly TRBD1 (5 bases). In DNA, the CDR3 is TGTGCCAGCAGCGTAGGGGGCAACCAGGCAGGGCGCTATGGCTACACCTTC. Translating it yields CASSVGGNQAGRYGYTF.